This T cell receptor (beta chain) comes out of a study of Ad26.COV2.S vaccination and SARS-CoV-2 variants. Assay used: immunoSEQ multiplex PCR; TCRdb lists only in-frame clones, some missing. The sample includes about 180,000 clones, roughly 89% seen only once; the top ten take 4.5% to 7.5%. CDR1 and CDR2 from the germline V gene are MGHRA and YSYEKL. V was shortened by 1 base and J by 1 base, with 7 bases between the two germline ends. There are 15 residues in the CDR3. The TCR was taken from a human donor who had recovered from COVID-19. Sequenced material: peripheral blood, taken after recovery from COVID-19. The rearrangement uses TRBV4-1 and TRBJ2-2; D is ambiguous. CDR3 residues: CASSQVVRNTGELFF. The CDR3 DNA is TGCGCCAGCAGCCAAGTTGTGAGGAACACCGGGGAGCTGTTTTTT.